This T cell receptor beta chain comes out of a study of blood T cell repertoires in COVID-19 (dated by TCRdb to 2020 to 2022). About the investigation overall: Collaborator samples came from the United States, Italy and Spain and covered acute and convalescent phases of COVID-19. The material from the prospective study consisted of cDNA or gDNA derived from T cells, B-cell-depleted T cells, or PBMCs. The dataset comprised deeply sampled blood TCRbeta repertoires from subjects exposed to, actively infected with, or recovered from COVID-19. The repertoires were made available in a free public database intended to serve as a resource for research on the immune response to SARS-CoV-2. Samples were obtained from the ongoing ImmuneRACE study (first 160 participants) and from over a thousand subjects provided by 6 global collaborators. A de-identified subject ID, COVID-19 status, age in years and sex were almost always included in the sample metadata. HLA class I and class II types, where available, came from metadata supplied by the sample provider rather than from assay-based typing. The research as a whole found: How much clinical and demographic metadata was included differed by source and by participant, and the metadata was provided uncurated.

Another Seattle source contributed samples from volunteer blood donors who had recovered from COVID-19. Whole blood was collected in K2EDTA tubes by collaborating institutions according to the institutions' own protocols. For TCRbeta analysis, collaborator samples were shipped as frozen whole blood, as isolated PBMCs, or as DNA extracted from either sample type. The germline V gene (reference sequence) sets CDR1 to LNHDA and CDR2 to SQIVND. The CDR3, cysteine through phenylalanine, is 15 amino acids long. Only CDR3 DNA remains: 45 bases, in frame from the first base. V is trimmed back by 6 bases and J by 3 bases, and the junction contains 8 bases that no gene match accounts for. A remark on this clone: Which antigen it targets is not known. Per-base qualities were not stored, and no clone one base away is much larger.

TCRbeta CDR3 regions were amplified from genomic DNA by means of the immunoSEQ Assay, a bias-controlled multiplex PCR. The study's processing was this. The number of nucleated cells in each sample was estimated from the amplification of reference gene primers within the assay. Sequence reads were collapsed and filtered to measure the absolute abundance of every unique TCRbeta CDR3 rearrangement. For each sample, productive Simpson clonality was calculated by taking the square root of Simpson's diversity index across productive rearrangements. The source is immuneACCESS, and TCRdb retained only in-frame sequences with V and J called. Part of the clones is not carried over; for the studies checked, unresolved V genes explain less than half of this, and the remainder is unexplained. V, J and clone size reflect that table, while D and trimming were determined from the DNA. This sample holds 210,000 or so clones; over 75% were observed only once. The ten largest make up roughly 6% of the sample.

Recombination connected TRBV19 to TRBJ1-2; 9 junctional bases match TRBD1. Source material: peripheral blood. The receptor's source is a woman in her forties who had recovered from COVID-19. The DNA reads as follows: TGTGCCAGTAGGGCAACAGGGGGCGCGGACTATGGCTACACCTTC. The translation is CASRATGGADYGYTF.